These 10 T cell receptor beta chains were sequenced from one sample in a study of blood T cell repertoires in COVID-19. The table came from immunoSEQ multiplex PCR; TCRdb's copy has only in-frame clones and leaves some out. The sample shows over 250,000 clones, 89% of them seen only once. The specimen sequenced was peripheral blood. The receptors were gathered from a man between 45 and 60 years old with acute or convalescent COVID-19.

The J gene is TRBJ2-3, the V gene TRBV5-1; 8 bases fit TRBD2. With V trimmed by 5 bases and J by 3 bases, 8 bases remained unmatched. Germline values: CDR1 SGHRS, CDR2 YFSETQ. CDR3 length equals 15 residues. This CDR3 is CASREGTSETDTQYF. CDR3 nucleotides: TGCGCCAGCAGAGAGGGGACTAGTGAAACAGATACGCAGTATTTT. Looking up the rest from reference TRBV5-1 and TRBJ2-3 gives the full variable domain: KAGVTQTPRYLIKTRGQQVTLSCSPISGHRSVSWYQQTPGQGLQFLFEYFSETQRNKGNFPGRFSGRQFSNSRSEMNVSTLELGDSALYLCASREGTSETDTQYFGPGTRLTVL.

This clone has a handful of counts. The rearrangement links TRBV27 to TRBJ1-4; D is unresolved. Germline V lookup: CDR1 MNHEY, CDR2 SMNVEV (reference sequence). Trimming stripped 4 bases from V and 7 bases from J, with 16 bases between. The CDR3 loop spans 15 amino acids. The CDR3 nucleotides are TGTGCCAGCAGTTCCGGATCTAGACTCGGTGAAAAACTGTTTTTT. Its protein product is CASSSGSRLGEKLFF.

V is TRBV29-1 and J is TRBJ1-1; D remains ambiguous. The CDR3 has 13 residues. V was shortened by 7 bases and J by 2 bases, with 14 bases between the two germline ends. CDR1 and CDR2 (germline): SQVTM, ANQGSEA. CDR3 bases: TGCAGCGGCCAACAACACAGTAACACTGAAGCTTTCTTT. Protein sequence: CSGQQHSNTEAFF. Full variable domain (outside the CDR3, taken from reference TRBV29-1 and TRBJ1-1): SAVISQKPSRDICQRGTSLTIQCQVDSQVTMMFWYRQQPGQSLTLIATANQGSEATYESGFVIDKFPISRPNLTFSTLTVSNMSPEDSSIYLCSGQQHSNTEAFFGQGTRLTVV.

The V gene is TRBV9, the J gene TRBJ1-1; no firm D call. V shed 4 bases and J shed 1 base, with 11 bases lying between them. This CDR3 has 14 amino acids. The V gene's germline CDR1 is SGDLS and CDR2 YYNGEE. CDR3 region: CASSSQQPNTEAFF. The CDR3 nucleotides are TGTGCCAGCAGCTCGCAACAGCCGAACACTGAAGCTTTCTTT.

The chain employs TRBV5-1 and TRBJ1-5; 7 nucleotides align to TRBD1. The junction had 4 bases not matched to a gene; V was cut back by 5 bases and J by 5 bases. CDR3 size: 13 residues. The germline CDR1 and CDR2 sequences are SGHRS and YFSETQ. The DNA for the CDR3 is TGCGCCAGCAGGATAGACAGGGATCAGCCCCAGCATTTT. It translates to CASRIDRDQPQHF.

This clone was recorded once. The J gene is TRBJ1-1, the V gene TRBV30; no reliable D call. The CDR3 consists of 12 residues. Germline assignment: CDR1 GTSNPN and CDR2 SVGIG (reference sequence). The ends were cut back, 2 bases at V and 5 bases at J, with 9 bases in the middle. This chain's CDR3 is CAWSLRWTEAFF. Here the CDR3 DNA reads TGTGCCTGGAGTTTACGGTGGACTGAAGCTTTCTTT.

This clone came up once. The chain carries TRBV5-1 and TRBJ1-2, with TRBD1 matching 7 bases. The trim removed 4 bases at V and 2 bases at J, leaving 2 bases unmatched. The V gene's germline CDR1 is SGHRS and CDR2 YFSETQ. The CDR3 consists of 13 residues. CDR3 sequence (DNA): TGCGCCAGCAGCGTAGGGGGCAACTATGGCTACACCTTC. Translation: CASSVGGNYGYTF.

This sequence joins TRBV5-1 and TRBJ1-4; perhaps TRBD1 as D (5 bases). This CDR3 comprises 15 residues. Germline V gene data show CDR1 as SGHRS and CDR2 as YFSETQ. Trimming left V 1 base short and J 3 bases short, with 10 bases between. CDR3 in DNA: TGCGCCAGCAGCTTGACCAGGGCAGCTAATGAAAAACTGTTTTTT. This gives the protein CASSLTRAANEKLFF.

Comments on this clone: Other DNA sequences in the same sample also yield this CDR3. The chain has TRBV5-5 and TRBJ2-5, with D possibly TRBD1 on 6 matching bases. Germline V lookup: CDR1 SGHKS, CDR2 YYEKEE (reference sequence). The CDR3 runs 13 residues. Trimming cost V 4 bases and J 1 base, with 8 bases left between them. The CDR3 reads CASSPDSQETQYF. Written as DNA, the CDR3 is TGTGCCAGCAGCCCGGACAGCCAAGAGACCCAGTACTTC.

The V and J genes are TRBV5-1 and TRBJ2-1; 8 nucleotides agree with TRBD2. CDR3 length: 15 residues. Germline-derived CDR1 and CDR2 are SGHRS and YFSETQ. V trimming: 0 bases; J trimming: 2 bases; junction bases outside the gene matches: 1. For the CDR3, the DNA is TGCGCCAGCAGCTTGGCAGCGGGGGCCTACAATGAGCAGTTCTTC. Its translation: CASSLAAGAYNEQFF.